This entry lists 14 T cell receptor beta chains sequenced from one sample in a study of blood T cell repertoires in COVID-19. The protocol was immunoSEQ multiplex PCR, while the TCRdb copy is restricted to in-frame clones and leaves out a portion. Among 55,000 to 80,000 clones, about 80% were seen once, and the ten largest hold approximately 30%. Material: peripheral blood. These TCRs come from a man in his sixties or seventies with acute or convalescent COVID-19.

The chain combines TRBV28 with TRBJ1-6, with a possible D match to TRBD1 (6 bases). This CDR3 has 15 amino acids. The V gene's germline CDR1 is MDHEN and CDR2 SYDVKM. V lost 8 bases to trimming and J lost 0 bases, with 11 bases between them. CDR3 nucleotide sequence: TGTGCCAGCCAGGGGACGGGCTCCTATAATTCACCCCTCCACTTT. Its translation: CASQGTGSYNSPLHF. The entire variable domain, with the rest obtained from reference TRBV28 and TRBJ1-6, is as follows: DVKVTQSSRYLVKRTGEKVFLECVQDMDHENMFWYRQDPGLGLRLIYFSYDVKMKEKGDIPEGYSVSREKKERFSLILESASTNQTSMYLCASQGTGSYNSPLHFGNGTRLTVT.

This chain connects TRBV30 to TRBJ1-1, with D uncertain. V was clipped by 3 bases and J by 9 bases, with 29 bases between them. CDR1 GTSNPN and CDR2 SVGIG come from the germline V gene (reference sequence). The CDR3 spans 17 residues. CDR3 sequence reads: CAWSVLQLRSMEEQAFF. The CDR3 nucleotides are TGTGCCTGGAGCGTACTACAATTACGATCTATGGAGGAACAAGCTTTCTTT.

The V and J genes are TRBV6-5 and TRBJ2-7; D may be TRBD1 (6 bases). The CDR3 sequence is 11 residues long. V dropped 6 bases and J dropped 4 bases, with 7 bases sitting between them. The germline V gene has CDR1 MNHEY and CDR2 SVGAGI. The DNA for the CDR3 is TGTGCCAGCAGCACAGGGTACGAGCAGTACTTC. It yields the protein CASSTGYEQYF.

The rearrangement links TRBV6-6 to TRBJ2-2; no clear D gene. Germline CDR1 is MNHNY and CDR2 is SVGAGI (reference sequence). Trimming removed 0 bases at V and 6 bases at J, with 14 bases between. The CDR3 extends over 16 amino acids. The chain's CDR3 is CASSYSSTAYAGELFF. CDR3 sequence (DNA): TGTGCCAGCAGTTACTCGTCGACTGCATATGCCGGGGAGCTGTTTTTT.

V gene TRBV18 combines with J gene TRBJ1-4; D uncertain. The CDR3 has 13 amino acids. Germline values: CDR1 KGHSH, CDR2 LQKENI. V was clipped by 5 bases and J by 3 bases, with 7 bases between them. Here the CDR3 DNA reads TGTGCCAGCTCAGAGGTATCTAATGAAAAACTGTTTTTT. Amino acids: CASSEVSNEKLFF.

This chain joins TRBV5-1 and TRBJ2-3; D not resolved. The CDR3 sequence is 14 residues long. V shed 0 bases and J shed 1 base, with 6 bases lying between them. Per germline, CDR1 SGHRS and CDR2 YFSETQ. The CDR3 sequence: CASSLDPGTDTQYF. Written as DNA, the CDR3 is TGCGCCAGCAGCTTGGACCCGGGCACAGATACGCAGTATTTT.

The chain combines TRBV4-1 with TRBJ1-1; 8 bases agree with TRBD1. Germline V gives CDR1 MGHRA, CDR2 YSYEKL. J was trimmed by 0 bases and V by 2 bases; bases with no gene match: 5. There are 16 residues in the CDR3. The CDR3 region is CASSQPTTGVNTEAFF. The CDR3 coding sequence is TGCGCCAGCAGCCAACCAACGACAGGGGTGAACACTGAAGCTTTCTTT.

The chain combines TRBV5-1 with TRBJ2-7; 13 bases match TRBD2. V gave up 0 bases and J gave up 3 bases; unmatched junction bases: 6. Germline V gives CDR1 SGHRS, CDR2 YFSETQ. CDR3 size: 17 residues. DNA for the CDR3: TGCGCCAGCAGCTTGGGAGGGACTAGCGGGAATTACTACGAGCAGTACTTC. Translated: CASSLGGTSGNYYEQYF. The full variable domain, with the rest looked up from reference TRBV5-1 and TRBJ2-7, is KAGVTQTPRYLIKTRGQQVTLSCSPISGHRSVSWYQQTPGQGLQFLFEYFSETQRNKGNFPGRFSGRQFSNSRSEMNVSTLELGDSALYLCASSLGGTSGNYYEQYFGPGTRLTVT.

This clone is a singleton in its sample. This chain uses TRBV19 with TRBJ2-7; 9 nucleotides agree with TRBD2. The CDR3 has 16 amino acids. Looked up from germline, CDR1 is LNHDA and CDR2 is SQIVND (reference sequence). The V gene end was trimmed by 5 bases and the J gene end by 2 bases; junction bases not matched to a gene: 10. In nucleotides, the CDR3 is TGTGCCAGTAGTCCCGGAGGGGCGGGAGGGGCCTACGAGCAGTACTTC. As protein: CASSPGGAGGAYEQYF. Variable domain in full (rest from reference TRBV19 and TRBJ2-7): DGGITQSPKYLFRKEGQNVTLSCEQNLNHDAMYWYRQDPGQGLRLIYYSQIVNDFQKGDIAEGYSVSREKKESFPLTVTSAQKNPTAFYLCASSPGGAGGAYEQYFGPGTRLTVT.

This chain uses TRBV7-2 with TRBJ2-1, with D maybe TRBD1 (5 bases). V was shortened by 7 bases and J by 8 bases, with 21 bases between the two germline ends. The V gene's germline CDR1 is SGHTA and CDR2 FQGNSA. The length of the CDR3 is 15 residues. Written as DNA, the CDR3 is TGTGCCAGCACCATCGAAGGGGATCCATCCCATGAGCAGTTCTTC. It yields the protein CASTIEGDPSHEQFF.

This clone has more than one count but fewer than ten. This rearrangement joins TRBV6-6 to TRBJ2-5; 9 bases align to TRBD1. Germline-derived CDR1 and CDR2 are MNHNY and SVGAGI (reference sequence). Losses at the gene ends were 6 bases for V and 2 bases for J; bases not matched to a gene: 7. CDR3 length: 15 amino acids. The CDR3 DNA is TGTGCCAGCAGCCCGGGACAGGGAGGGCAAGAGACCCAGTACTTC. It specifies CASSPGQGGQETQYF.

This chain uses TRBV3-1 (or the pseudogene TRBV3-2) with TRBJ1-6; possibly TRBD1 for D (5 bases). This CDR3 comprises 16 residues. V was cut by 4 bases and J by 7 bases, with 17 bases left in between. CDR1 is LGHDT, CDR2 YNNKEL, per germline (reference sequence). The CDR3 DNA reads as TGTGCCAGCAGCCGGGGGGATCTCTATGTGAATTCACCCCTCCACTTT. Its protein product is CASSRGDLYVNSPLHF.

The chain recombines TRBV27 with TRBJ1-5; D is perhaps TRBD1 (6 bases). The germline CDR1 and CDR2 sequences are MNHEY and SMNVEV (reference sequence). This CDR3 spans 14 amino acids. The V gene lost 6 bases and the J gene lost 4 bases, with 13 bases spanning the gap. CDR3: CASSLTGLNQPQHF. The CDR3 bases are TGTGCCAGCAGCCTTACAGGGCTTAATCAGCCCCAGCATTTT.

This chain joins TRBV2 and TRBJ2-7, with D perhaps matching TRBD2 (7 bases). The CDR3 length is 14 residues. V was pared by 7 bases and J by 4 bases, with 17 bases between. Germline V gene data show CDR1 as SNHLY and CDR2 as FYNNEI. The CDR3 DNA reads as TGTGCCAGCACCCTAGGGGGGGAGGGATACGAGCAGTACTTC. Its translation is CASTLGGEGYEQYF.